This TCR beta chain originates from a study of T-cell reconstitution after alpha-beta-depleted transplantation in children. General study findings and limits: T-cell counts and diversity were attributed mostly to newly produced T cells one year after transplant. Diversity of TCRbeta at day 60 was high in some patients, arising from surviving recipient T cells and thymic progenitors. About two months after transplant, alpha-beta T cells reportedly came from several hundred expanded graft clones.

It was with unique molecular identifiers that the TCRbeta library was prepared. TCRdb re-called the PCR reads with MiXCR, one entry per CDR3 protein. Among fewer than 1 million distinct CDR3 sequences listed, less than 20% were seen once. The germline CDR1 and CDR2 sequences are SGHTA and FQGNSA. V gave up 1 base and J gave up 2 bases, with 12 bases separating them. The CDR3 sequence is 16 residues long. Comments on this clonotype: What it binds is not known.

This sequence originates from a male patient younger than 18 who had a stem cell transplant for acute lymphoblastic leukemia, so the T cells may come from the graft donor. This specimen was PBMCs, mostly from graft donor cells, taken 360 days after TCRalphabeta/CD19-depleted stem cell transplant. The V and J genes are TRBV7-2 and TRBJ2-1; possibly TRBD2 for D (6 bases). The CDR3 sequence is CASSLEAGITYNEQFF. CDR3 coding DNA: TGTGCCAGCAGCTTAGAGGCGGGGATCACCTACAATGAGCAGTTCTTC.